Reported below is one T cell receptor beta chain. The data derive from a study of blood T cell repertoires in COVID-19. Produced via immunoSEQ multiplex PCR; TCRdb's table is partial and in-frame only. In the table there are tens of thousands of clones, around 87% of which are singletons. CDR1 is SGHAT, CDR2 FQNNGV, per germline. Trimming removed 1 base from V and 9 bases from J, with 10 bases in between. The CDR3 is made up of 13 amino acids. The receptor was derived from a human donor with acute or convalescent COVID-19. The donor label of this sample is uncertain. The sequenced sample consisted of peripheral blood. The chain joins TRBV11-2 to TRBJ1-5; D not resolved. The CDR3 is CASSLALGRPQHF. In DNA form, the CDR3 reads TGTGCCAGCAGCTTAGCCCTCGGTCGGCCCCAGCATTTT.